The 11 T cell receptor beta chains below come from one sample, sequenced in a study of CD8 T cells in Susac syndrome. With random hexamers, reverse transcription was performed on roughly 0.45 to 1 ug of RNA. TCRdb fed the immunoSEQ multiplex PCR reads into MiXCR, producing one record per CDR3 protein. Of some 120,000 distinct CDR3 sequences listed, under 95% were seen once; the top ten hold approximately 0.24%. The sequenced sample consisted of CD8+ T cells from PBMCs. Receptor source: a human donor with multiple sclerosis.

V gene TRBV30 combines with J gene TRBJ2-1; TRBD2 matches at 8 bases. The junction had 10 bases not matched to a gene; V was cut back by 5 bases and J by 7 bases. CDR1 GTSNPN and CDR2 SVGIG come from the germline V gene (reference sequence). CDR3 length: 14 amino acids. The CDR3 loop is CAWRWTGGPNEQFF. In DNA form, the CDR3 reads TGTGCCTGGCGGTGGACGGGAGGGCCAAATGAGCAGTTCTTC.

This clonotype has only one observation. V is TRBV5-1 and J is TRBJ2-1, with D perhaps TRBD1 (5 bases). The CDR3 sequence is 16 residues long. The V and J ends lost 3 bases and 0 bases respectively, with 13 bases between them. Looked up from germline, CDR1 is SGHRS and CDR2 is YFSETQ. The CDR3 region is CASSSLTGSSYNEQFF. CDR3 DNA sequence: TGCGCCAGCAGCTCGTTAACAGGTAGCTCCTACAATGAGCAGTTCTTC. Full variable domain (missing parts from reference TRBV5-1 and TRBJ2-1): KAGVTQTPRYLIKTRGQQVTLSCSPISGHRSVSWYQQTPGQGLQFLFEYFSETQRNKGNFPGRFSGRQFSNSRSEMNVSTLELGDSALYLCASSSLTGSSYNEQFFGPGTRLTVL.

This chain uses TRBV23-1 with TRBJ2-7, with D uncertain. TRBV23-1 is flagged as an ORF with uncertain function. Trimming shortened V by 4 bases and J by 5 bases, and 9 bases separated the two germline ends. The CDR3 sequence is 12 residues long. The CDR3 here is CASSPPCDEQYF. CDR3 DNA: TGCGCCAGCAGTCCACCTTGTGACGAGCAGTACTTC.

The V gene is TRBV29-1, the J gene TRBJ2-3, with 8 bases that match TRBD1. Per the germline V gene, CDR1 is SQVTM and CDR2 is ANQGSEA. The trim removed 6 bases at V and 5 bases at J, leaving 4 bases unmatched. The CDR3 is 12 amino acids. CDR3 in DNA: TGCAGCGTGACAGGGGCGGGAGATACGCAGTATTTT. Protein sequence: CSVTGAGDTQYF.

The J gene is TRBJ1-2, the V gene TRBV29-1; D call uncertain. Trimming left V 6 bases short and J 2 bases short, with 4 bases between. This CDR3 spans 10 amino acids. CDR1 and CDR2 (germline): SQVTM, ANQGSEA. Here the CDR3 DNA reads TGCAGCGTGGGGAACTATGGCTACACCTTC. This gives the protein CSVGNYGYTF.

This clonotype came up a few times. The chain uses TRBV19 and TRBJ2-1; TRBD2 aligns across 7 bases. CDR3 length: 12 amino acids. The germline V gene encodes CDR1 LNHDA and CDR2 SQIVND (reference sequence). J gave up 7 bases and V 3 bases, and 0 bases lay outside the gene matches. CDR3 DNA: TGTGCCAGTAGTATCGGGGGGAATGAGCAGTTCTTC. Translation: CASSIGGNEQFF.

The chain recombines TRBV3-1 with TRBJ2-7, with TRBD2 matching over 8 bases. In germline, CDR1 is LGHDT, CDR2 YNNKEL (reference sequence). The ends lost 3 bases at V and 4 bases at J; junction bases unmatched: 14. The CDR3 covers 17 residues. The CDR3: CASSQGIRASGWYEQYF. The CDR3 DNA follows: TGTGCCAGCAGCCAGGGGATACGTGCTAGCGGGTGGTACGAGCAGTACTTC.

The genes are TRBV27 and TRBJ2-7; D may be TRBD2 (5 bases). Per germline, CDR1 MNHEY and CDR2 SMNVEV (reference sequence). The ends were cut back, 5 bases at V and 2 bases at J, with 13 bases in the middle. This CDR3 spans 14 amino acids. The CDR3 DNA sequence: TGTGCCAGCAGTCCCGGGATCAAAGCCTACGAGCAGTACTTC. This gives the protein CASSPGIKAYEQYF.

The rearrangement uses TRBV29-1 and TRBJ2-7; TRBD2 aligns across 8 bases. Germline CDR1 SQVTM, CDR2 ANQGSEA. J was trimmed by 7 bases and V by 0 bases; bases with no gene match: 5. This CDR3 is 13 amino acids long. CDR3 loop: CSVEESTSVEQYF. The CDR3, as DNA: TGCAGCGTTGAAGAATCGACTAGCGTAGAGCAGTACTTC.

The table lists this clonotype with a few counts. This sequence joins TRBV20-1 and TRBJ1-2; weak D call: TRBD1 (5 bases). Germline V gives CDR1 DFQATT, CDR2 SNEGSKA (reference sequence). V lost 6 bases and J 3 bases, leaving 14 bases between the germline ends. This CDR3 contains 13 residues. Here the CDR3 reads CSAGNRGDYGYTF. CDR3 DNA: TGCAGTGCAGGGAATCGGGGGGACTATGGCTACACCTTC.

This clonotype was seen only once. Here the CDR3 reads CAISESMGVEQFF. For the CDR3, the DNA is TGTGCCATCAGTGAGTCTATGGGAGTTGAGCAGTTCTTC. J is TRBJ2-1 and V is TRBV10-3; D perhaps matches TRBD2 (5 bases). V was pared by 0 bases and J by 9 bases, with 9 bases between. CDR1 and CDR2 from the germline V gene are ENHRY and SYGVKD. The CDR3 length is 13 residues.